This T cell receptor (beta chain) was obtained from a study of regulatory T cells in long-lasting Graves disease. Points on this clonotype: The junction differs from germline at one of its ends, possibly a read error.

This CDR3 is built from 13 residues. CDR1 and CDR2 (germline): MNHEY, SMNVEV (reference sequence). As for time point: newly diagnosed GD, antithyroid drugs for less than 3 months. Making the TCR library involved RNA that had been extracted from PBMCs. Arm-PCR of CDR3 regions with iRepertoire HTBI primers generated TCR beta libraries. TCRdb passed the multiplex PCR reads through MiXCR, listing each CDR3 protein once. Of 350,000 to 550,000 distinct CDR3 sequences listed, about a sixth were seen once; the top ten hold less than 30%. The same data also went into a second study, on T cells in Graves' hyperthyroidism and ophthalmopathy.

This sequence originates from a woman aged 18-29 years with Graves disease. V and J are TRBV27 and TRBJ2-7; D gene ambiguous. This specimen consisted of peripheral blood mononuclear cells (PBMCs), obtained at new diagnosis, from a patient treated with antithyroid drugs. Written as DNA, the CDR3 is TGTGTCAGCAGTTTTGGGCAGAGCTACGAGCAGTACTTC. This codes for CVSSFGQSYEQYF.